One TCR beta chain is described in this entry. Mismatch with germline at one junction end may stem from a read error. These data belong to a study of blood T cell repertoires in COVID-19. At the level of the study: The study drew acute and convalescent COVID-19 samples from the United States, Italy and Spain.

The CDR3 consists of 14 residues. CDR1 MGHRA and CDR2 YSYEKL come from the germline V gene. Original processing notes: Researchers report that nucleated cell counts were estimated from reference gene primer amplification. The method was immunoSEQ multiplex PCR; TCRdb's version includes in-frame clones alone and lacks a portion of them. For V, J and clone size, that table is used; D and trimming come from the DNA. This sample has some 140,000 clones, with 87% found just once. The sequence was obtained from a man between 50 and 59 years old with active COVID-19. Specimen: peripheral blood. The chain joins TRBV4-1 to TRBJ1-1; tentative D call: TRBD1 (5 bases). The CDR3 here is CASTQDQGNTEAFF. The DNA of the CDR3 is TGCGCCAGCACCCAAGACCAGGGGAACACTGAAGCTTTCTTT.